The sequence of this T cell receptor (beta chain) was determined in a study of CD8 T cells in Susac syndrome. J gave up 4 bases and V 5 bases, and 5 bases lay outside the gene matches. The CDR3 is 14 amino acids. cDNA came from roughly 0.53 to 1 ug RNA primed by random hexamers. Multiplex PCR with immunoSEQ amplified the TCR beta CDR3 across 54 Vbeta and 13 Jbeta. TCRdb re-called the immunoSEQ multiplex PCR reads with MiXCR, one entry per CDR3 protein. The sample lists about 250,000 distinct CDR3 sequences; just over 90% were seen once. Patients with stable or active relapsing-remitting disease, all of them treatment-naive, made up the multiple sclerosis controls. TEMRA cells were enriched by FACS, while CD8+ and CD4+ T cells were obtained through a negative isolation that was performed magnetically.

The rearrangement uses TRBV12-3 or TRBV12-4 and TRBJ2-5; 9 bases align to TRBD1. This sequence originates from a human donor with multiple sclerosis. The sample taken for sequencing was CD4+ T cells from PBMCs. CDR3 residues: CASSVDRGLETQYF. In nucleotides, the CDR3 is TGTGCCAGCAGTGTGGACAGGGGACTAGAGACCCAGTACTTC.